This T cell receptor beta chain was sequenced in a study of molecular identifiers for immune sequencing clone quantification (dated by TCRdb to the late 2010s). A note on the overall study: For a replicate experiment, RNA from roughly 20,000 or 100,000 naive CD8 T cells was divided into five aliquots, and four of the five aliquots were sequenced. This methods study used CD8 T cells to benchmark TCR RNA copy counting and molecular-identifier clustering-based TCR repertoire sequencing (MIDCIRS). Broad study findings and their caveats: Without barcode sub-clustering, chimeric consensus sequences inflated TCR diversity; chimeras reached as high as 47%. Highly expanded clone sizes could be underestimated because identical TCR molecules may share a barcode. The naive libraries included spiked-in Jurkat TCR RNA (10 copies' worth), and this Jurkat TCR RNA is not part of the donor repertoire. Modeling gave roughly 2.9 recovered TCR RNA copies per cell versus around 10 by digital PCR, implying about 30% capture efficiency. In CMV-specific effector cells, over 98% of molecules were held by clones above 20 RNA copies, whereas under 1% of molecules were held by such clones in naive cells. Spiked-in Jurkat TCR RNA equal to a single cell's worth was reported to be detectable even within 1,100,000 naive CD8 T cells.

Libraries of naive CD8 T cells were built from anywhere between about 17,000 and 1,000,000 sorted cells, with 10%, 30% or 50% of the purified RNA used. On a BD FACSAria II, naive CD8 T cells were FACS-sorted as CD8+CD4-CCR7+CD45RA+ and collected into RLT Plus buffer. To test detection sensitivity, Jurkat RNA equal to ten TCR copies was added to samples of about 20,000-1,000,000 naive CD8 T cells. Enrichment of CD8 T cells was done with RosetteSep CD8+ T Cell Enrichment Cocktail plus Ficoll-Paque, and ACK red cell lysis came afterward. The library was built by means of PCR. The reads were generated on a NextSeq 500. Bulk TCR libraries were generated as previously described, with the TCR primers listed in Table S5 used. The Qiagen AllPrep DNA/RNA kit was used to purify total RNA. Before any analysis, reads coming from multiple sequencing runs of the same library were combined into one pool. The original methods were these. Reads were retained only if the reads had an exact TCR constant sequence, and the retained reads were trimmed to 150 nt and grouped according to their 12-nt molecular barcodes. Reads inside each barcode group were sub-clustered using a 15% Levenshtein threshold, and a quality-weighted consensus sequence was constructed for each RNA molecule. Non-functional sequences were removed, as were lower-count sequences one edit away from another. Based on a fit of two negative binomial distributions, barcode sub-clusters having less than 20% of the maximum read count were discarded. In TCRdb, the public reads were trimmed at Q25 with fastp and aligned with MiXCR, with productive beta chains retained. For every CDR3 protein sequence, its rows merge into one entry that carries the most common genes and DNA. The V and J calls shown here were made by TCRdb, not taken from the authors' results. In all, the sample holds about 320,000 distinct CDR3 sequences, and 24% of those were seen once. Of the sample, 0.7% to 0.95% falls within the top ten clones.

In this sample, this clonotype turned up a few times. This clone's antigen is unknown. Within one base of it there is no much larger clone, and no base qualities were kept. From cysteine to phenylalanine, the CDR3 is 13 amino acids long. This entry keeps only the CDR3 DNA: 39 bases, framed from base 1. V is clipped by 2 bases and J by 6 bases, and the sequence between their germline boundaries is 7 bases long. Sequences were obtained from naive CD8+ T cells from blood, with Jurkat cell RNA spiked in. The sample's cell subset or site label, in plain terms: FACS-sorted CD8+CD4-CCR7+CD45RA+ naive T cells. The chain is encoded by TRBV12-3 or TRBV12-4 joined to TRBJ2-2; the D gene is possibly TRBD1, with 5 bases matching. The source of this sequence is a human donor in good health. Some libraries in this study had Jurkat cell RNA spiked in. The nucleotide sequence reads TGTGCCAGCAGTTTAATGGGGCCCGGGGAGCTGTTTTTT. Its protein reads: CASSLMGPGELFF.